Listed below are T cell receptor beta chains from one sample, sequenced in a study of CD4 T cells in relation to SARS-CoV-2 and coronaviruses. TCRdb's table, derived via immunoSEQ multiplex PCR, lists solely in-frame clones and lacks some. The profile shows some 65,000 clones, 80% to 90% of them singletons. The specimen sequenced was memory CD4+ T cells from PBMCs. The receptors were sampled from a human donor in good health. The CDR3 runs from the conserved cysteine through the conserved F or W. D genes are given only for firm matches. Size is omitted from some rows. Given values are once, few, many or a class for expanded clones.

size,D,V,J,CDR3,DNA
-,-,TRBV18,TRBJ2-3,CASLRLRGTDTQYF,TGTGCCAGCTTACGGTTGAGGGGGACTGATACGCAGTATTTT
few,-,TRBV19,TRBJ1-5,CATEQGSNQPQHF,TGTGCCACTGAGCAGGGAAGCAATCAGCCCCAGCATTTT
-,-,TRBV12-3/TRBV12-4,TRBJ1-2,CASRPTDNYGYTF,TGTGCCAGCAGACCAACAGATAACTATGGCTACACCTTC
-,-,TRBV2,TRBJ2-7,CASKVGGSGSFYEQYF,TGTGCCAGCAAAGTCGGTGGGAGCGGGTCATTCTACGAGCAGTACTTC
-,TRBD2,TRBV7-9,TRBJ2-2,CASSLDGGEYVELFF,TGTGCCAGCAGCTTAGACGGGGGGGAATACGTGGAGCTGTTTTTT
-,TRBD1,TRBV5-1,TRBJ2-2,CASSSGMTGWNTGELFF,TGCGCCAGCAGCTCGGGAATGACAGGGTGGAACACCGGGGAGCTGTTTTTT
-,-,TRBV21-1,TRBJ1-6,CASSPQLVLSSYNSPLHF,TGTGCCAGCAGCCCCCAACTTGTCCTTAGCTCCTATAATTCACCCCTCCACTTT
few,TRBD1,TRBV30,TRBJ1-6,CAWSPDRVSPLHF,TGTGCCTGGAGCCCAGACAGGGTTTCACCCCTCCACTTT
-,TRBD1,TRBV28,TRBJ1-2,CASSLGQGHYGYTF,TGTGCCAGCAGTTTGGGACAGGGGCACTATGGCTACACCTTC
-,-,TRBV24-1,TRBJ2-5,CATSDLSGREQETQYF,TGTGCCACCAGTGATTTGAGTGGCAGGGAACAAGAGACCCAGTACTTC
-,-,TRBV11-2,TRBJ2-6,CASSPELAGANVLTF,TGTGCCAGCAGCCCGGAACTGGCCGGGGCCAACGTCCTGACTTTC
-,-,TRBV5-1,TRBJ2-1,CASSFGGVNEQFF,TGCGCCAGCAGCTTCGGCGGAGTGAATGAGCAGTTCTTC
once,TRBD2,TRBV9,TRBJ2-3,CASSGPRTSGSLTDTQYF,TGTGCCAGCAGCGGACCTCGGACTAGCGGGAGTCTAACAGATACGCAGTATTTT
-,TRBD1,TRBV6-5,TRBJ1-2,CASRTGGNYGYTF,TGTGCCAGCCGGACAGGGGGGAACTATGGCTACACCTTC